These T cell receptor beta chains were read from a single sample in a study of blood T cell repertoires in COVID-19. Profiled with immunoSEQ multiplex PCR; TCRdb holds only in-frame clones, not every one. The sample holds roughly 73,000 clones; roughly 76% are singletons and the top ten take approximately 20%. Sequences were obtained from peripheral blood. The origin of the receptors is a woman aged 70-85 years with acute or convalescent COVID-19. Both conserved end residues are part of each CDR3. The order of the fields is J gene, D gene, clone size, V gene, CDR3 DNA, CDR3 protein. A D gene is named only where the DNA matches it firmly. Only some rows state a clone size, as once, few, many or a class for expanded clones.

TRBJ1-2	-	-	TRBV7-6	TGTGCCAGCAGCTTTACTGATGGCTACACCTTC	CASSFTDGYTF
TRBJ2-5	-	few	TRBV18	TGTGCCAGCTCACCCACAGTCGCCGCCCAAGAGACCCAGTACTTC	CASSPTVAAQETQYF
TRBJ2-5	-	few	TRBV28	TGTGCCAGCGCAAACACAGGGTCGGAGACCCAGTACTTC	CASANTGSETQYF
TRBJ2-5	-	-	TRBV19	TGTGCCAGTAGTATGGCCAGTTTGGAGACCCAGTACTTC	CASSMASLETQYF
TRBJ2-5	-	-	TRBV10-1	TGCGCCAGCAGTGAGTCGGGGGGGGCCCAAGAGACCCAGTACTTC	CASSESGGAQETQYF
TRBJ2-7	TRBD2	-	TRBV4-2	TGTGCCAGCAGCCAAGGCGGGAGGTGGTCCTACGAGCAGTACTTC	CASSQGGRWSYEQYF
TRBJ2-7	-	-	TRBV11-2	TGTGCCAGCAGCCCGCGGGGTAATTACTACGAGCAGTACTTC	CASSPRGNYYEQYF
TRBJ1-5	-	-	TRBV6-1	TGTGCCAGCAGTGACCGGGGGGGGTCACCGTCCGGTTGGAATCAGCCCCAGCATTTT	CASSDRGGSPSGWNQPQHF
TRBJ1-1	-	-	TRBV7-6	TGTGCCAGCAGCTCCCTGGCAGGGGTCGGTGAAGCTTTCTTT	CASSSLAGVGEAFF
TRBJ1-5	TRBD1	few	TRBV18	TGTGCCAGCTCACAATCGGGACAGGGACAGCCCCAGCATTTT	CASSQSGQGQPQHF
TRBJ1-2	-	few	TRBV7-2	TGTGCCAGCAGCTTTGTAGACTATGGCTACACCTTC	CASSFVDYGYTF
TRBJ2-7	-	-	TRBV6-5	TGTGCCAGCGAGATGAAGGGAGGGGGCGAGCAGTACTTC	CASEMKGGGEQYF
TRBJ1-2	-	-	TRBV4-1	TGCGCCAGCAGCCAAGGACAGCAATTGGGCTATGGCTACACCTTC	CASSQGQQLGYGYTF
TRBJ2-4	TRBD1	-	TRBV27	TGTGCCAGCAGTTTTCGGACAGGGAAGTACATTCAGTACTTC	CASSFRTGKYIQYF
TRBJ2-1	TRBD2	-	TRBV6-5	TGTGCCAGCAGCCTACAAGCGGGAGGGCCGGGGGAGCAGTTCTTC	CASSLQAGGPGEQFF
TRBJ1-5	-	few	TRBV15	TGTGCCACCAGCAAACCAGGGGATCGTCAGCCCCAGCATTTT	CATSKPGDRQPQHF
TRBJ2-3	-	-	TRBV28	TGTGCCAGCAGTTTGGTGGCCCCAGCGACGCAGTATTTT	CASSLVAPATQYF
TRBJ1-5	TRBD1	-	TRBV6-5	TGTGCCAGCAGCCCGGACAGGGCCCGCAATCAGCCCCAGCATTTT	CASSPDRARNQPQHF
TRBJ1-6	-	-	TRBV6-6	TGTGCCAGCAGTTTTTGGCCAGGGGATAATTCACCCCTCCACTTT	CASSFWPGDNSPLHF
TRBJ1-2	TRBD1	-	TRBV28	TGTGCCAGCAACAACAGGGGGTTAGGCTACACCTTC	CASNNRGLGYTF
TRBJ2-1	-	few	TRBV3-1/TRBV3-2	TGTGCCAGCAGCCCGCTAGCAACGTTACGCAATGAGCAGTTCTTC	CASSPLATLRNEQFF
TRBJ2-7	TRBD2	-	TRBV7-2	TGTGCCAGCAGCATTAGCGGGAGGGGGTACGAGCAGTACTTC	CASSISGRGYEQYF
TRBJ2-6	-	-	TRBV19	TGTGCCACCACAGGTCACCGCTCTGGGGCCAACGTCCTGACTTTC	CATTGHRSGANVLTF
TRBJ1-1	-	-	TRBV2	TGTGCCAGCAGTGCTCCGGTGGCTGAAGCTTTCTTT	CASSAPVAEAFF